Listed here is a single TCR beta chain. This entry comes from a study of blood T cell repertoires in COVID-19. Study-wide background: From T cells, B-cell-depleted T cells, or PBMCs came the material, which was cDNA or gDNA.

Between the trimmed V and J ends, which lost 6 bases and 4 bases, there was a span of 15 bases. CDR1 MDHEN and CDR2 SYDVKM come from the germline V gene. The length of the CDR3 is 15 residues. Sequencing used immunoSEQ multiplex PCR; TCRdb keeps in-frame clones, though not all of them. The sample records roughly 430,000 clones, roughly 90% being singletons. The chain is built from TRBV28 and TRBJ1-4; D perhaps matches TRBD1 (6 bases). The specimen was PBMCs or T cells enriched from blood (not recorded which). This receptor was identified in a woman in her late teens or twenties who had been exposed to COVID-19. CDR3 residues: CASRPRGRVNEKLFF. The CDR3 DNA reads as TGTGCCAGCAGGCCCAGGGGCAGGGTTAATGAAAAACTGTTTTTT.